One sample yielded the 15 T cell receptor beta chains listed below, sequenced in a study of blood T cells in healthy people across ages. The authors ran a second PCR of about 7 to 12 cycles using a sample-barcoded 5' primer and a J-beta primer mix. One entry per CDR3 protein results from TCRdb running MiXCR on the 5' RACE reads. The sample contains about 800,000 distinct CDR3 sequences, around 25% of which appear only once. These data also formed part of another study, on T cells of mothers and their children.

Sequenced input: blood. The receptors derive from a boy between 10 and 17 years old in good health.

This clonotype was found a few times. V and J are TRBV3-1 and TRBJ1-4, with D perhaps matching TRBD1 (5 bases). Trimming took 5 bases from V and 4 from J, leaving 17 bases between them. The CDR3 has 16 residues. Germline assignment: CDR1 LGHDT and CDR2 YNNKEL (reference sequence). The CDR3 region has the DNA TGTGCCAGCAGCGTACGCCCCGGGACGGTTAATGAAAAACTGTTTTTT. Translating it yields CASSVRPGTVNEKLFF. Combining the CDR3 with reference TRBV3-1 and TRBJ1-4 gives the whole variable domain DTAVSQTPKYLVTQMGNDKSIKCEQNLGHDTMYWYKQDSKKFLKIMFSYNNKELIINETVPNRFSPKSPDKAHLNLHINSLELGDSAVYFCASSVRPGTVNEKLFFGSGTQLSVL.

J is TRBJ2-1 and V is TRBV29-1, with 7 bases aligning to TRBD2. With 1 base clipped from V and 2 bases from J, the junction kept 8 bases outside the gene matches. CDR1 is SQVTM and CDR2 is ANQGSEA in the germline V gene. The CDR3 is made up of 16 amino acids. The CDR3 region is CSVEVGGRGTYNEQFF. For the CDR3, the DNA is TGCAGCGTTGAAGTGGGCGGGAGAGGGACCTACAATGAGCAGTTCTTC.

The genes are TRBV6-1 and TRBJ1-4, with D possibly being TRBD1 (6 bases). This CDR3 comprises 19 residues. V dropped 6 bases and J dropped 2 bases, with 25 bases sitting between them. The V gene's germline CDR1 is MNHNS and CDR2 SASEGT. This chain's CDR3 is CASRRYGYAQGSTNEKLFF. CDR3 bases: TGTGCCAGCAGGCGCTACGGTTATGCGCAGGGGAGCACTAATGAAAAACTGTTTTTT.

In this sample, this clonotype turned up a few times. CDR3 sequence: CASSSSRAHLYEQYF. The CDR3 DNA sequence: TGTGCCAGCAGCTCCTCTAGGGCACATCTCTACGAGCAGTACTTC. The rearrangement joins TRBV13 to TRBJ2-7; D is unresolved. V lost 4 bases and J 3 bases, leaving 16 bases between the germline ends. Germline V gene data show CDR1 as PRHDT and CDR2 as FYEKMQ (reference sequence). This CDR3 is 15 amino acids long.

The rearrangement uses TRBV7-2 and TRBJ1-5; D is ambiguous. CDR1 SGHTA and CDR2 FQGNSA come from the germline V gene. The germline V and J ends were trimmed by 1 base and 8 bases, with 9 bases remaining between them. The CDR3 extends over 13 amino acids. CDR3 loop: CASSLGEGKPQHF. For the CDR3, the DNA is TGTGCCAGCAGCTTAGGGGAAGGCAAGCCCCAGCATTTT.

The CDR3 DNA sequence: TGCAGCGGGGTTGGTTGGCAGGGAGCTAGCTCCTACAATGAGCAGTTCTTC. Translation gives CSGVGWQGASSYNEQFF. This rearrangement joins TRBV29-1 to TRBJ2-1; the D gene could be TRBD1 or TRBD2 (5 bases each). Per germline, CDR1 SQVTM and CDR2 ANQGSEA. V lost 7 bases to trimming and J lost 0 bases, with 22 bases between them. This CDR3 has 17 amino acids.

This clonotype occurred a few times. This rearrangement joins TRBV2 to TRBJ2-3; D is undetermined. The germline V gene encodes CDR1 SNHLY and CDR2 FYNNEI. The CDR3 runs 16 residues. Between the trimmed V and J ends, which lost 6 bases and 1 base, there was a span of 17 bases. As DNA, the CDR3 is TGTGCCAGCAGCTTCGGCGCAGACTCGGGCACAGATACGCAGTATTTT. Protein sequence: CASSFGADSGTDTQYF. Supplemented by reference TRBV2 and TRBJ2-3, the full variable domain reads EPEVTQTPSHQVTQMGQEVILRCVPISNHLYFYWYRQILGQKVEFLVSFYNNEISEKSEIFDDQFSVERPDGSNFTLKIRSTKLEDSAMYFCASSFGADSGTDTQYFGPGTRLTVL.

The chain recombines TRBV7-9 with TRBJ2-6; D might be TRBD1 (6 bases). This CDR3 comprises 14 residues. Germline CDR1 is SEHNR and CDR2 is FQNEAQ (reference sequence). V shed 5 bases and J shed 2 bases, with 7 bases lying between them. The CDR3 DNA is TGTGCCAGCAGCGCAGGGGCTGGGGCCAACGTCCTGACTTTC. It codes for CASSAGAGANVLTF. Filled out from reference TRBV7-9 and TRBJ2-6, the complete variable domain reads DTGVSQNPRHKITKRGQNVTFRCDPISEHNRLYWYRQTLGQGPEFLTYFQNEAQLEKSRLLSDRFSAERPKGSFSTLEIQRTEQGDSAMYLCASSAGAGANVLTFGAGSRLTVL.

This clonotype has more than one count but fewer than ten. One junction end disagrees with the germline gene, perhaps due to a read error. The chain employs TRBV29-1 and TRBJ1-1; 7 bases map to TRBD1. Germline-derived CDR1 and CDR2 are SQVTM and ANQGSEA. This CDR3 contains 11 residues. The CDR3 DNA reads as TGCAGCGTTCGGATCCGGGACAGCCCTATCTTT. The encoded protein is CSVRIRDSPIF.

This clonotype was counted only a few times. The rearrangement uses TRBV5-6 and TRBJ2-7, with D possibly matching TRBD2 (6 bases). V shed 2 bases and J shed 7 bases, with 13 bases lying between them. The CDR3 loop spans 13 amino acids. Germline assignment: CDR1 SGHDT and CDR2 YYEEEE. The CDR3 region has the DNA TGTGCCAGCAGCTTTTGGGGGGTTTGGGAGCAGTACTTC. Protein: CASSFWGVWEQYF.

There are a few counts of this clonotype. The chain links TRBV7-2 to TRBJ2-2; TRBD2 matches at 7 bases. Germline V gene lookup returns CDR1 SGHTA and CDR2 FQGNSA. The CDR3 totals 18 residues. The trim removed 5 bases at V and 2 bases at J, leaving 14 bases unmatched. The CDR3 DNA reads TGTGCCAGCAGCCCAACCAGGCTAGCGGCCATCAACACCGGGGAGCTGTTTTTT. Translation: CASSPTRLAAINTGELFF.

The rearrangement links TRBV20-1 to TRBJ2-5; weak D call: TRBD2 (6 bases). With 4 bases removed from V and 1 base from J, the gap between germline ends came to 16 bases. Germline lookup yields CDR1 DFQATT and CDR2 SNEGSKA (reference sequence). CDR3 length equals 15 residues. CDR3 coding DNA: TGCAGTGCTACATACATGGGACTTTCCCAAGAGACCCAGTACTTC. Translation: CSATYMGLSQETQYF.

The chain employs TRBV29-1 and TRBJ2-1; 7 bases line up with TRBD1. V shed 1 base, J shed 0 bases, and the junction held 3 bases outside the gene matches. The CDR3 loop spans 15 amino acids. Looked up from germline, CDR1 is SQVTM and CDR2 is ANQGSEA. CDR3 DNA sequence: TGCAGCGTTGAAGGGGGACAGATCTCCTACAATGAGCAGTTCTTC. This sequence encodes CSVEGGQISYNEQFF.

This chain uses TRBV29-1 with TRBJ2-3; D is uncertain. Looked up from germline, CDR1 is SQVTM and CDR2 is ANQGSEA. Trimming stripped 3 bases from V and 1 base from J, with 11 bases between. The CDR3 spans 14 residues. CDR3 amino acids: CSVEPVYRTDTQYF. The CDR3, as DNA: TGCAGCGTTGAGCCGGTCTACCGCACAGATACGCAGTATTTT.

This clonotype occurred once. This chain links TRBV6-5 with TRBJ1-6, with D possibly being TRBD1 (5 bases). CDR3 length equals 14 residues. V was pared by 7 bases and J by 10 bases, with 17 bases between. Germline CDR1 reads MNHEY; CDR2 reads SVGAGI. The CDR3 coding sequence is TGTGCCAGCACCCAGGGCATTCTTGGGTCACCCCTCCACTTT. Protein product: CASTQGILGSPLHF.